The rows below give T cell receptor beta chains drawn from one sample of a study of T cell responses to AZD1222 COVID-19 vaccine. TCRdb's table, derived via immunoSEQ multiplex PCR, lists solely in-frame clones and lacks some. The data contain 95,000 to 100,000 clones, roughly 84% of them singletons. The specimen was peripheral blood, collected on day 0 of AZD1222 vaccination. The receptors derive from an adult in good health. The CDR3 runs from the conserved cysteine through the conserved F or W. The D gene is left open where the match is weak. A row's size may be missing; if present it is once, few, many or a size class.

-	TRBV21-1	-	TRBJ2-7	14	CASFFGQGTYEQYF	-
-	TRBV11-2	-	TRBJ1-2	14	CASSLSGTSYGYTF	TGTGCCAGCAGCTTAAGTGGGACCTCCTATGGCTACACCTTC
-	TRBV19	-	TRBJ2-2	17	CASSRETGNLNTGELFF	TGTGCCAGTAGTAGGGAAACAGGGAACTTGAACACCGGGGAGCTGTTTTTT
-	TRBV29-1	-	TRBJ2-1	11	CSVSLGNEQFF	TGCAGCGTGTCTCTAGGAAATGAGCAGTTCTTC
-	TRBV28	-	TRBJ1-4	19	CASRRRGPPLYATNEKLFF	TGTGCCAGCAGGAGAAGGGGACCCCCACTATATGCAACTAATGAAAAACTGTTTTTT
-	TRBV29-1	-	TRBJ1-1	14	CSVEDTAVNTEAFF	TGCAGCGTTGAAGACACAGCAGTGAACACTGAAGCTTTCTTT
-	TRBV11-2	TRBD1	TRBJ1-4	15	CASSYGQGAGEKLFF	TGTGCCAGCAGCTACGGACAGGGGGCTGGGGAAAAACTGTTTTTT
-	TRBV24-1	-	TRBJ2-7	13	CATSDYSRGHTYF	TGTGCCACCAGTGATTATAGTAGAGGACACACATACTTC
few	TRBV2	TRBD1	TRBJ1-2	14	CASLPEGAGYGYTF	TGTGCCAGCCTTCCCGAGGGGGCTGGCTATGGCTACACCTTC
-	TRBV19	TRBD1	TRBJ2-7	13	CASRPTGSHEQYF	TGTGCCAGTCGCCCGACAGGGAGCCACGAGCAGTACTTC
-	TRBV12-3/TRBV12-4	-	TRBJ1-6	13	CASSLDGFSPLHF	TGTGCCAGCAGTCTCGACGGGTTTTCACCCCTCCACTTT
-	TRBV9	TRBD1	TRBJ2-1	15	CASSPGTGSYNEQFF	TGTGCCAGCAGCCCCGGGACAGGGTCCTACAATGAGCAGTTCTTC
-	TRBV19	TRBD1	TRBJ2-1	18	CASTKQGAKTRRYNEQFF	TGTGCCAGTACCAAACAGGGGGCGAAAACCCGCCGCTACAATGAGCAGTTCTTC
-	TRBV13	TRBD1	TRBJ1-6	17	CASSPGTGSSYNSPLHF	TGTGCCAGCAGCCCTGGGACAGGAAGCTCCTATAATTCACCCCTCCACTTT
-	TRBV2	TRBD2	TRBJ2-7	17	CASSEPTSGRARYEQYF	TGTGCCAGCAGTGAACCAACAAGCGGGAGGGCCCGCTACGAGCAGTACTTC
-	TRBV28	-	TRBJ2-2	15	CASSFQGTDTGELFF	TGTGCCAGCAGTTTTCAGGGAACGGACACCGGGGAGCTGTTTTTT
-	TRBV5-1	TRBD1	TRBJ1-2	15	CASSIAGGFTYGYTF	TGCGCCAGCAGCATCGCAGGGGGTTTCACTTATGGCTACACCTTC
-	TRBV10-2	-	TRBJ1-1	13	CASSQRGHLEAFF	TGCGCCAGCTCCCAGAGGGGACACTTAGAAGCTTTCTTT
-	TRBV6-6	-	TRBJ1-2	13	CASMRNLNYGYTF	TGTGCCAGCATGAGGAACTTAAACTATGGCTACACCTTC
-	TRBV6-1	TRBD2	TRBJ2-3	15	CASSESSGSPDTQYF	TGTGCCAGCAGTGAAAGTAGCGGGAGCCCAGATACGCAGTATTTT
once	TRBV20-1	-	TRBJ1-1	11	CSARPNTEAFF	TGCAGTGCTAGGCCCAACACTGAAGCTTTCTTT
-	TRBV7-2	TRBD1	TRBJ1-2	17	CASSLSRDRTTNYGYTF	TGTGCCAGCAGCCTGAGCCGGGACAGAACTACTAACTATGGCTACACCTTC
-	TRBV6-1	-	TRBJ2-1	13	CASSEDIYNEQFF	TGTGCCAGCAGTGAGGACATTTACAATGAGCAGTTCTTC